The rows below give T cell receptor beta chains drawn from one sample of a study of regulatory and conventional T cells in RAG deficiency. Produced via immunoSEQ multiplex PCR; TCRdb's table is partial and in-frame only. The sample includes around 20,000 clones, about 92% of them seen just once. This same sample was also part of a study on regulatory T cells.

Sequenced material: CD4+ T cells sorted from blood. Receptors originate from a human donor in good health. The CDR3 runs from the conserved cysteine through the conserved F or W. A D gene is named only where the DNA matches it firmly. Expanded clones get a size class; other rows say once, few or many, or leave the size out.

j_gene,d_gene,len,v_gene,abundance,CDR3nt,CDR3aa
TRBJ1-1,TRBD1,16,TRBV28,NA,TGTGCCAGCAGTCCGGGACAGTTTCGAAGGAACACTGAAGCTTTCTTT,CASSPGQFRRNTEAFF
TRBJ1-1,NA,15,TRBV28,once,TGTGCCAGCAGTTCCTTATTTGGAAATGGGCTTGAAGCTTTCTTT,CASSSLFGNGLEAFF
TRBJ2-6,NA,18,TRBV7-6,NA,TGTGCCAGCAGCTTAGAGCGCGCAGGGATGAGTGGGGCCAACGTCCTGACTTTC,CASSLERAGMSGANVLTF
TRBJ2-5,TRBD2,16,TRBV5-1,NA,TGCGCCAGCAGCTTACCGGGACTAGCGGGGGGGGAGACCCAGTACTTC,CASSLPGLAGGETQYF
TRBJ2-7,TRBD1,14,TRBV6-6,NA,TGTGCCAGCCGGCCGGGACAGGACGTCCACGAGCAGTACTTC,CASRPGQDVHEQYF
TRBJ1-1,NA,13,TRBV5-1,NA,TGCGCCAGCAGCTTGTCGACAGACACTGAAGCTTTCTTT,CASSLSTDTEAFF
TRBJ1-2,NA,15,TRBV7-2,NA,TGTGCCAGCAGCTTGTCGAGGGGCGCTACCTATGGCTACACCTTC,CASSLSRGATYGYTF
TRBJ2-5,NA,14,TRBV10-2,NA,TGCGCCAGCAGTGAGTTGAGACAGGCAGAGACCCAGTACTTC,CASSELRQAETQYF
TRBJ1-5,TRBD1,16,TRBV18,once,TGTGCCAGCTCACCCCCGGGGACAGATAGCAATCAGCCCCAGCATTTT,CASSPPGTDSNQPQHF
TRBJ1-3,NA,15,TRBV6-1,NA,TGTGCCAGCAGTGAAGACACCAGCTCTGGAAACACCATATATTTT,CASSEDTSSGNTIYF
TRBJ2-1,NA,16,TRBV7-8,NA,TGTGCCAGCAGCTTAGTCGCGGGGTTATCCTACAATGAGCAGTTCTTC,CASSLVAGLSYNEQFF
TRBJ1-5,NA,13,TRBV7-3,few,TGTGCCAGCAGCTTAGGCGGTTATCAGCCCCAGCATTTT,CASSLGGYQPQHF
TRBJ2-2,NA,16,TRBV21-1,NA,TGTGCCAGCAACCATGCCGGGACCGAAGACACCGGGGAGCTGTTTTTT,CASNHAGTEDTGELFF
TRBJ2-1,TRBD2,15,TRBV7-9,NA,TGTGCCAGCAGCTCCCACAGGACTAGTTACAATGAGCAGTTCTTC,CASSSHRTSYNEQFF
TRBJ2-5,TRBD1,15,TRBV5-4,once,TGTGCCAGCAGACATAGGACAGGGTCCTTGGAGACCCAGTACTTC,CASRHRTGSLETQYF
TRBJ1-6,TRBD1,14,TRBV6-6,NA,TGTGCCAGCAGTCTGGACAGGGGATATTCACCCCTCCACTTT,CASSLDRGYSPLHF
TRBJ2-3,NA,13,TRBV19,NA,TGTGCCAGTAGTATGCGGGTAACAGATACGCAGTATTTT,CASSMRVTDTQYF
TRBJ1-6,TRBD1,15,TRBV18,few,TGTGCCAGCTCCTCCTGGAGCAGGGGGCATTCACCCCTCCACTTT,CASSSWSRGHSPLHF
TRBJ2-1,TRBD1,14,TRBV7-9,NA,TGTGCCAGCCAGGGGACAGGGGGTAGCAATGAGCAGTTCTTC,CASQGTGGSNEQFF
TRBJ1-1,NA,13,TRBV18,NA,TGTGCCAGCTCAACTGACGGAAACACTGAAGCTTTCTTT,CASSTDGNTEAFF
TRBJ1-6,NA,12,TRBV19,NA,TGTGCCAGTAGGGGTAATAATTCACCCCTCCACTTT,CASRGNNSPLHF
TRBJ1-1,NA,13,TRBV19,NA,TGTGCCAGTAGTAAAGACGGGAACACTGAAGCTTTCTTT,CASSKDGNTEAFF
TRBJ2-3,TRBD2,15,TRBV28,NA,TGTGCCAGCAGTTTAAATGCGCGGGAGACAGATACGCAGTATTTT,CASSLNARETDTQYF
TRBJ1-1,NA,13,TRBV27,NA,TGTGCCAGCAGTTTACAGGGGTTTACTGAAGCTTTCTTT,CASSLQGFTEAFF
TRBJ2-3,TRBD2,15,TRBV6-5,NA,TGTGCCAGCAGTTACGGCGGGAGGGCCGTGGATACGCAGTATTTT,CASSYGGRAVDTQYF
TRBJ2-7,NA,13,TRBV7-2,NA,TGTGCCAGCAGCCTAGGGATGGGAGACGAGCAGTACTTC,CASSLGMGDEQYF
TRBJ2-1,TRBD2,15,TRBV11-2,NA,TGTGCCAGCAGCTTAACTAGCGGATCCTACAATGAGCAGTTCTTC,CASSLTSGSYNEQFF
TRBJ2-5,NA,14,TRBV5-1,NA,TGCGCCAGCAGCTTGGGAGTAGGGCAAGAGACCCAGTACTTC,CASSLGVGQETQYF
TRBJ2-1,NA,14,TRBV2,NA,TGTGCCAGCAGAGGGTGGGGGACTTACAATGAGCAGTTCTTC,CASRGWGTYNEQFF
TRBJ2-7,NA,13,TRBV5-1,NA,TGCGCCAGCAGCTTGGCGGGGAGCGACGAGCAGTACTTC,CASSLAGSDEQYF
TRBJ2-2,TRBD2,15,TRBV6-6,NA,TGTGCCAGCAGACTAGCGGGGGGAATCGGCGGGGAGCTGTTTTTT,CASRLAGGIGGELFF
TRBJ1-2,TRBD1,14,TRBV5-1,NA,TGCGCCAGCAGCTTGAACAGGGGAGGGGACGGCTACACCTTC,CASSLNRGGDGYTF
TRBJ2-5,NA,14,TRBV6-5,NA,TGTGCCAGCAATGAAGACAGTCCCGGGGAGACCCAGTACTTC,CASNEDSPGETQYF
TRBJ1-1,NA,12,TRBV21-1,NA,TGTGCCAGCAGCAACACGGGCTTTGAAGCTTTCTTT,CASSNTGFEAFF
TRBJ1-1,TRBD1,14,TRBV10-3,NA,TGTGCCATCAGTGGTGGGACAGGGCGAACTGAAGCTTTCTTT,CAISGGTGRTEAFF
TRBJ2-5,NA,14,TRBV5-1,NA,TGCGCCAGCAGCTCGCAAAGTACCGAAGAGACCCAGTACTTC,CASSSQSTEETQYF
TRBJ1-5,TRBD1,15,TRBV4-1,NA,TGCGCCAGCAGCCAAGATCAGAGGGGGCGACAGCCCCAGCATTTT,CASSQDQRGRQPQHF
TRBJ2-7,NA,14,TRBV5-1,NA,TGCGCCAGCAGCTTGACGCCTAGCGAATACGAGCAGTACTTC,CASSLTPSEYEQYF
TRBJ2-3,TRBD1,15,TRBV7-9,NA,TGTGCCAGCTCCGGGACAGGGGTAGGCACAGATACGCAGTATTTT,CASSGTGVGTDTQYF
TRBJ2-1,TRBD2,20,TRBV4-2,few,TGTGCCAGCAGCCAAGACTCGGCTAGCGGGAGGAGATCGGGATATGGGGAGCAGTTCTTC,CASSQDSASGRRSGYGEQFF
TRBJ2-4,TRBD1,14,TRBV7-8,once,TGTGCCAGCAGCTTAGGCAACAGGGGAAACATTCAGTACTTC,CASSLGNRGNIQYF
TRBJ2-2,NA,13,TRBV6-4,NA,TGTGCCAGCAAAAATTCGGGGACCGGGGAGCTGTTTTTT,CASKNSGTGELFF
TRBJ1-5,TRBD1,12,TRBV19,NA,TGTGCCAGTAGTATCTACAGGGGGCCCCAGCATTTT,CASSIYRGPQHF
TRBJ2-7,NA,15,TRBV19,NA,TGTGCCAGTAGTATCTGGGACGGAGCGACCTACGAGCAGTACTTC,CASSIWDGATYEQYF
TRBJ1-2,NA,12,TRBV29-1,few,TGCAGCGTTGATCAGGGTTCTAGTGGCTACACCTTC,CSVDQGSSGYTF
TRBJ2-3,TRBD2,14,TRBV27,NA,TGTGCCAGCAGTTCGACTAGCGGGAGGCATACGCAGTATTTT,CASSSTSGRHTQYF
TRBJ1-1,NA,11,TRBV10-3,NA,TGTGCCATCAGTGATCTCACTGAAGCTTTCTTT,CAISDLTEAFF
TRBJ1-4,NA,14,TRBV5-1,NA,TGCGCCAGCAGACCCAACAGGGACAATGAAAAACTGTTTTTT,CASRPNRDNEKLFF
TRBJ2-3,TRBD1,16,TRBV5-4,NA,TGTGCCAGCAGCACCGGACAGGGGGGAGGGACAGATACGCAGTATTTT,CASSTGQGGGTDTQYF
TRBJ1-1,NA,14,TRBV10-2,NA,TGCGCCAGCAGGGAGACAGGCCTGAACACTGAAGCTTTCTTT,CASRETGLNTEAFF
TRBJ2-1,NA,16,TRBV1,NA,TGCACCAGCAGCCAAGATCGAGGACGGGGGGGGAATGAGCAGTTCTTC,CTSSQDRGRGGNEQFF